The 26 T cell receptor beta chains reported below all come from one sample, sequenced in a study of CD8 T cells in ankylosing spondylitis. TCRdb processed the 5' RACE reads anew with MiXCR; each CDR3 protein has one entry. The sample includes hundreds of thousands of distinct CDR3 sequences, about 11% seen only once; the top ten take approximately 0.5%. What these receptors recognize is not known. General observations from the study: What appeared characteristic of ankylosing spondylitis blood was a TCR beta motif of fewer than ten highly homologous variants.

The sequenced sample was blood, either unsorted or a sorted T cell fraction (not recorded which). These receptors were collected from a male donor with ankylosing spondylitis.

The chain is built from TRBV27 and TRBJ2-5; maybe TRBD1 (6 bases). Germline CDR1 and CDR2: MNHEY and SMNVEV (reference sequence). Trimming stripped 3 bases from V and 3 bases from J, with 14 bases between. The CDR3 consists of 15 residues. Here the CDR3 reads CASSFFQAGEETQYF. CDR3 in DNA: TGTGCCAGCAGTTTCTTTCAAGCAGGGGAAGAGACCCAGTACTTC.

The chain uses TRBV7-2 and TRBJ2-3; no clear D. There are 15 residues in the CDR3. Looked up from germline, CDR1 is SGHTA and CDR2 is FQGNSA. Between the trimmed V and J ends, which lost 4 bases and 6 bases, there was a span of 17 bases. The CDR3 bases are TGTGCCAGCAGCTATAGTCCAAACCTCGGGGATACGCAGTATTTT. It yields the protein CASSYSPNLGDTQYF.

This clonotype showed up just a few times. CDR3 amino acids: CASSRWTGDPYGYTF. The CDR3 nucleotides are TGTGCCAGCAGCCGATGGACAGGGGATCCATATGGCTACACCTTC. The rearrangement uses TRBV6-1 and TRBJ1-2, with TRBD1 matching over 9 bases. The CDR3 loop spans 15 amino acids. The V segment lost 6 bases and the J segment 5 bases; nucleotides outside the gene matches: 10. From germline, CDR1 is MNHNS and CDR2 SASEGT.

The CDR3 DNA is TGTGCCAGCACCTTCGGGGGGCGGAACACTGAAGCTTTCTTT. Encoded protein: CASTFGGRNTEAFF. The chain joins TRBV28 to TRBJ1-1; D might be TRBD1 (6 bases). Germline CDR1 is MDHEN and CDR2 is SYDVKM. With 7 bases removed from V and 1 base from J, the gap between germline ends came to 13 bases. The CDR3 covers 14 residues.

This clonotype was found many times. The chain recombines TRBV29-1 with TRBJ2-1, with 9 bases that match TRBD2. V dropped 7 bases and J dropped 4; count of bases not matched to a gene: 2. CDR1 is SQVTM and CDR2 is ANQGSEA in the germline V gene. The CDR3 has 12 amino acids. The CDR3 bases are TGCAGCGGCGGGGGGGGGTACAATGAGCAGTTCTTC. Translated, it gives CSGGGGYNEQFF.

Here the CDR3 DNA reads TGCGCCAGCAGGCATGATCTCGGGACGCGAGAAAAACTGTTTTTT. The encoded protein is CASRHDLGTREKLFF. The rearrangement joins TRBV5-1 to TRBJ1-4, with D perhaps matching TRBD1 (5 bases). The germline CDR1 and CDR2 sequences are SGHRS and YFSETQ. With 5 bases removed from V and 8 bases from J, the gap between germline ends came to 19 bases. The CDR3 runs to 15 residues.

In its sample, this clonotype was seen a few times. V gene TRBV28 combines with J gene TRBJ2-7, with 9 bases identical to TRBD1. With 3 bases clipped from V and 5 bases from J, the junction kept 11 bases outside the gene matches. Germline V gives CDR1 MDHEN, CDR2 SYDVKM. The CDR3 is made up of 16 amino acids. The DNA for the CDR3 is TGTGCCAGCAGTTTGTTTTTGGGACAGGGACTCCACGAGCAGTACTTC. Translation: CASSLFLGQGLHEQYF.

The chain uses TRBV6-1 and TRBJ1-1, with D possibly being TRBD1 (6 bases). This CDR3 is 16 amino acids long. CDR1 and CDR2 (germline): MNHNS, SASEGT. The germline V and J ends were trimmed by 7 bases and 1 base, with 19 bases remaining between them. The CDR3 loop is CASKFIPQGKNTEAFF. For the CDR3, the DNA is TGTGCCAGCAAATTTATACCACAGGGTAAGAACACTGAAGCTTTCTTT.

The chain joins TRBV20-1 to TRBJ1-5; D possibly corresponds to TRBD1 (5 bases). The CDR3 has 13 residues. Germline V gene sequence: CDR1 DFQATT, CDR2 SNEGSKA (reference sequence). V lost 2 bases and J 6 bases, leaving 11 bases between the germline ends. CDR3 in amino acids: CSARSQGVQPQHF. The CDR3 nucleotides are TGCAGTGCTAGAAGCCAGGGAGTTCAGCCCCAGCATTTT.

The gene calls are TRBV20-1 and TRBJ1-5, with no clear D. Germline values: CDR1 DFQATT, CDR2 SNEGSKA (reference sequence). There are 12 residues in the CDR3. Trimming cost V 4 bases and J 4 bases, with 8 bases left between them. CDR3 bases: TGCAGTGCTATGACGGGAAATCAGCCCCAGCATTTT. This codes for CSAMTGNQPQHF.

At least ten counts were recorded for this clonotype. V is TRBV29-1 and J is TRBJ2-1; a weak D match, TRBD2 (5 bases). Per germline, CDR1 SQVTM and CDR2 ANQGSEA. The V end was cut by 4 bases, the J end by 0 bases, with 10 bases between. The CDR3 loop spans 14 amino acids. DNA for the CDR3: TGCAGCGTTGGAGAGGGTAGCTCCTACAATGAGCAGTTCTTC. Amino acid sequence: CSVGEGSSYNEQFF.

This clonotype was recorded many times. This chain connects TRBV14 to TRBJ1-1; D gene uncertain. The CDR3 consists of 11 residues. Trimming left V 0 bases short and J 8 bases short, with 4 bases between. The germline V gene has CDR1 SGHDN and CDR2 FVKESK. CDR3 loop: CASSQDSEAFF. DNA of the CDR3: TGTGCCAGCAGCCAAGATTCAGAAGCTTTCTTT.

Points on this clonotype: An end of the junction differs from the germline gene, which may be a read error. The chain has TRBV24-1 and TRBJ1-2, with D tentatively TRBD1 (5 bases). There are 12 residues in the CDR3. Germline V gene data show CDR1 as KGHDR and CDR2 as SFDVKD. CDR3 amino acids: CVTSPGADGYTF. The CDR3 nucleotides read TGTGTCACCAGCCCCGGGGCGGACGGCTACACCTTC.

The V and J genes are TRBV7-2 and TRBJ2-5; no clear D. The CDR3 sequence is 14 residues long. V was pared by 2 bases and J by 5 bases, with 12 bases between. Germline CDR1 is SGHTA and CDR2 is FQGNSA. The chain's CDR3 is CASSLRLAVETQYF. As DNA, the CDR3 is TGTGCCAGCAGCTTAAGACTGGCCGTGGAGACCCAGTACTTC.

This clonotype was seen repeatedly, ten times or more. The CDR3 nucleotides are TGTGCCAGCAGCTCGTCGCGGGGCTACGAGCAGTACTTC. This codes for CASSSSRGYEQYF. This chain links TRBV7-2 with TRBJ2-7; possible D gene TRBD2, 6 bases. CDR1 is SGHTA, CDR2 FQGNSA, per germline. CDR3 length: 13 residues. V was shortened by 4 bases and J by 3 bases, with 10 bases between the two germline ends.

This clonotype was found many times. The chain recombines TRBV7-2 with TRBJ1-5; unclear D gene. The CDR3 extends over 15 amino acids. From germline, CDR1 is SGHTA and CDR2 FQGNSA. Trimming shortened V by 1 base and J by 3 bases, and 10 bases separated the two germline ends. CDR3 in DNA: TGTGCCAGCAGCTTAGGGAGTTATAACAATCAGCCCCAGCATTTT. It encodes CASSLGSYNNQPQHF.

This clonotype was detected a few times. The J gene is TRBJ2-3, the V gene TRBV7-2, with 9 bases aligning to TRBD2. This CDR3 spans 19 amino acids. Trimming removed 0 bases from V and 0 bases from J; junction bases left unmatched: 10. Per germline, CDR1 SGHTA and CDR2 FQGNSA. CDR3 sequence reads: CASSLAPPSGAPSTDTQYF. The CDR3, as DNA: TGTGCCAGCAGCTTAGCGCCTCCTAGCGGGGCACCTAGCACAGATACGCAGTATTTT.

The chain links TRBV28 to TRBJ1-4; D is perhaps TRBD1 (5 bases). Trimming took 6 bases from V and 0 from J, leaving 20 bases between them. This CDR3 has 18 amino acids. The V gene's germline CDR1 is MDHEN and CDR2 SYDVKM. The CDR3, as DNA: TGTGCCAGCAGCACCGCTCTGAAGGGGTCCGCAACTAATGAAAAACTGTTTTTT. Protein: CASSTALKGSATNEKLFF.

This chain links TRBV7-9 with TRBJ2-3; D possibly corresponds to TRBD1 (6 bases). Looked up from germline, CDR1 is SEHNR and CDR2 is FQNEAQ (reference sequence). Between the trimmed V and J ends, which lost 3 bases and 6 bases, there was a span of 13 bases. The CDR3 covers 14 residues. The CDR3 loop is CASSLAEGVDTQYF. CDR3 sequence (DNA): TGTGCCAGCAGCTTGGCCGAGGGGGTGGATACGCAGTATTTT.

The rearrangement links TRBV29-1 to TRBJ2-5; the match to TRBD1 covers 7 bases. Looked up from germline, CDR1 is SQVTM and CDR2 is ANQGSEA. J gave up 5 bases and V 8 bases, and 11 bases lay outside the gene matches. The CDR3 length is 13 residues. Here the CDR3 DNA reads TGCAGCTCTAGGGACAGAGGACTTGAGACCCAGTACTTC. It yields the protein CSSRDRGLETQYF.

This clonotype showed up just a few times. The V and J genes are TRBV18 and TRBJ1-2, with D unresolved. Germline assignment: CDR1 KGHSH and CDR2 LQKENI. The CDR3 extends over 14 amino acids. Trimming cost V 3 bases and J 2 bases, with 10 bases left between them. For the CDR3, the DNA is TGTGCCAGCTCACCCCCCCGCTGGAACTATGGCTACACCTTC. Amino acid sequence: CASSPPRWNYGYTF.

J is TRBJ2-7 and V is TRBV10-3, with 8 positions matching TRBD2. This CDR3 has 14 amino acids. Germline loops: CDR1 ENHRY, CDR2 SYGVKD. V gave up 10 bases and J gave up 1 base; unmatched junction bases: 9. CDR3 DNA: TGTGCCAGCTCGGGCGGGGGGACTTCCTACGAGCAGTACTTC. Protein: CASSGGGTSYEQYF.

Only a few counts were recorded for this clonotype. CDR3 sequence: CASSSTGQGASYEQYF. As DNA, the CDR3 is TGTGCCAGCAGTTCCACCGGACAGGGGGCTTCCTACGAGCAGTACTTC. The chain couples TRBV28 to TRBJ2-7; 11 positions match TRBD1. Germline V gives CDR1 MDHEN, CDR2 SYDVKM. Unmatched junction bases numbered 6, after V lost 4 bases and J lost 1 base. There are 16 residues in the CDR3.

The chain has TRBV5-1 and TRBJ2-3; D gene uncertain. Germline CDR1 is SGHRS and CDR2 is YFSETQ. The CDR3 totals 14 residues. Trimming removed 4 bases from V and 1 base from J, with 10 bases in between. Here the CDR3 DNA reads TGCGCCAGCAGCCCGGGTAGTCGCACAGATACGCAGTATTTT. Its protein is CASSPGSRTDTQYF.

This clonotype has more than one count but fewer than ten. The chain employs TRBV6-1 and TRBJ2-4, with D possibly TRBD1 on 6 matching bases. V lost 8 bases and J lost 8, with 19 bases in between. Germline V gene data show CDR1 as MNHNS and CDR2 as SASEGT. This CDR3 comprises 14 residues. The CDR3 nucleotides are TGTGCCAGCCTAAACAGGGATTTTTGGGACATTCAGTACTTC. Translation gives CASLNRDFWDIQYF.

CDR3 sequence: CASSPTVAYEQYF. CDR3 nucleotides: TGTGCCAGCAGCCCTACGGTGGCCTACGAGCAGTACTTC. V gene TRBV9 combines with J gene TRBJ2-7; D is undetermined. The CDR3 is 13 amino acids. The V gene lost 4 bases and the J gene lost 2 bases, with 10 bases spanning the gap. Per germline, CDR1 SGDLS and CDR2 YYNGEE. The whole variable domain, filled in from reference TRBV9 and TRBJ2-7, reads DSGVTQTPKHLITATGQRVTLRCSPRSGDLSVYWYQQSLDQGLQFLIQYYNGEERAKGNILERFSAQQFPDLHSELNLSSLELGDSALYFCASSPTVAYEQYFGPGTRLTVT.